This T cell receptor beta chain comes out of a study of blood T cell repertoires in acute mononucleosis (dated by TCRdb to 2018 to 2020). Study-level background: To capture the primary response, acute-phase samples were obtained within 2 weeks of when symptoms began. During acute infection, about 2.1% and 1.1% of blood CD8 T cells were made up of mean YVL-BR-specific and GLC-BM-specific cells, respectively. The mean EBV load in blood was roughly 3.7 log10 genome copies per million B cells during acute infection, compared with over 2 at convalescence. Study-wide findings and limitations: With only a few donors in the cohort, group averages were based on very few individuals. In TCR repertoire selection for BRLF1 (YVL-BR), TCRalpha CDR3 motifs had a dominant role, while TCRbeta had a minimal role. Only 7.5% to 9% of unique acute clonotypes persisted into convalescence, yet these made up most of the response; new diverse de novo clonotypes seemingly replaced the rest. Low acute-to-convalescent clonotype overlap might partly reflect sampling error, because only a fraction of each donor's blood was analyzed.

Looking up the germline V gene yields CDR1 SGHTA and CDR2 FQGNSA. For this chain, trimming is 1 base at the V end and 10 bases at the J end, and the number of junction bases without a gene match is 2. From the cysteine through the phenylalanine, the CDR3 covers 12 amino acids. The CDR3 DNA has 36 bases and is translated from base 1. At least ten counts were recorded for this clone. No base qualities exist here, and no much larger clone lies one base off it. Total RNA from at least 8,000 sorted tetramer+ CD8 T cells was reverse transcribed into cDNA for TCR profiling. PCR with primers that anneal to V and J regions amplified CDR3 regions and added unique molecular identifiers to track templates. The immunoSEQ platform, including its sequencing and error-correction standards, was used to profile TCRalpha and TCRbeta chains. As for how the authors treated the data: Clonal copy numbers were corrected for sequencing and PCR errors, and CDR3s were defined per IMGT conventions. Analysis was limited to productive rearrangements and used immunoSEQ Analyzer versions 2.0 and 3.0, and gene-pairing frequencies were further processed in Microsoft Excel. Circos plots were used to visualize V-J pairings, and MEME plus a custom motifSearch program were used to find CDR3 motifs. The OLGA algorithm was used to calculate the probability of generation of TCR sequences. A clonotype seen at both visits was called persistent, a clonotype seen only at the acute visit was called nonpersistent, and a clonotype seen only at convalescence was called de novo. Any amino acid clonotype used by more than one donor was defined as a public TCR. In TCRdb, the immuneACCESS table is reduced to in-frame sequences with V and J assigned. These tables do not hold every clone; where another copy was compared, an unresolved V gene accounts for under half, and the others remain unexplained. V, J and clone size derive from that table, while D and trimming were established from the DNA sequence. For this sample there are 6,000 to 9,000 clones; 25% appear just once. The top ten constitute 25% to 30% of the sample.

The time point label corresponds to: acute infectious mononucleosis, at clinical presentation within 2 weeks of symptom onset (visit 1). Over the course of primary infection, this study followed CD8 T cell responses against two immunodominant EBV epitopes, BRLF1 109 (YVL-BR) and BMLF1 280 (GLC-BM). Primary EBV infection was taken to be indicated by a positive serum heterophile antibody test and EBV viral capsid antigen-specific IgM. As a first step, magnetic positive selection (MACS) was used to enrich total CD8 T cells from the PBMCs. A FACSAria III was used to sort live CD3+ CD8+ tetramer+ cells to a purity above 90%. Cells were sorted with a PE-conjugated tetramer loaded with the BRLF1 109-117 peptide. TCR repertoires of EBV epitope-specific CD8 T cells were deep-sequenced directly ex vivo after tetramer sorting, at acute infection and at convalescence. Donors were three people aged about 18 to 30 with clinical acute infectious mononucleosis and laboratory evidence of primary EBV infection. Heparinized peripheral blood was drawn at clinical presentation with mononucleosis symptoms and again about 6 months later. PBMCs were isolated by Ficoll-Paque density gradient centrifugation.

The source is a woman younger than 30 with infectious mononucleosis caused by EBV. The input for sequencing was EBV YVL epitope tetramer+ CD8+ T cells sorted from PBMCs, taken during acute infectious mononucleosis. The sample's cell subset or site label, decoded: CD8 T cells binding a tetramer with EBV BRLF1 109-117 peptide (YVL-BR). The chain joins TRBV7-2 to TRBJ1-2; 8 middle bases align to TRBD1. The DNA sequence is given as TGTGCCAGCAGCTTAGGGGACAGGATCTACACCTTC. Its amino acids are CASSLGDRIYTF.